These T cell receptor beta chains were read from a single sample in a study of cytomegalovirus exposure and HLA in healthy donors. Clones were sequenced by immunoSEQ multiplex PCR, and TCRdb holds only the in-frame ones, with some missing. The sample includes about 220,000 clones, 88% of them seen just once. The sequenced sample was PBMCs. The source is a young woman in good health and CMV-seronegative. Both conserved end residues are part of each CDR3. A D gene is named only where the DNA matches it firmly. The size of a clone is reported for some rows only, either as once, few or many, or as a class for expanded clones.

cdr3_nt: TGTGCCAGCAGCTTAGGGACTCAGCCAAACGAGCAGTACTTC
cdr3_aa: CASSLGTQPNEQYF
clone_size: NA
v_call: TRBV7-2
d_call: NA
j_call: TRBJ2-7

cdr3_nt: TGTGCCAGCAGTTTAAGACAGGGGGCTGGAGGTGAAAAACTGTTTTTT
cdr3_aa: CASSLRQGAGGEKLFF
clone_size: NA
v_call: TRBV28
d_call: TRBD1
j_call: TRBJ1-4

cdr3_nt: TGTGCCAGCGGACCAGGGGCCTTTTCCTACGAGCAGTACTTC
cdr3_aa: CASGPGAFSYEQYF
clone_size: NA
v_call: TRBV6-6
d_call: NA
j_call: TRBJ2-7

cdr3_nt: TGTGCTAGCAGCTCCGCCCAAGCGCGCGACCCCAACTTC
cdr3_aa: CASSSAQARDPNF
clone_size: NA
v_call: TRBV7-7
d_call: NA
j_call: TRBJ2-4

cdr3_nt: TGTGCCAGCAGCCCCGCCTTCCGACAGAACCACCCTCTCGAGCAGTACTTC
cdr3_aa: CASSPAFRQNHPLEQYF
clone_size: NA
v_call: TRBV7-9
d_call: NA
j_call: TRBJ2-7

cdr3_nt: TGTGCCTGGAACGCCCAGGGGGTTGAGGGAAACACCATATATTTT
cdr3_aa: CAWNAQGVEGNTIYF
clone_size: NA
v_call: TRBV30
d_call: TRBD1
j_call: TRBJ1-3

cdr3_nt: TGTGCCAGCAGTCTAGGAACAGATACGCAGTATTTT
cdr3_aa: CASSLGTDTQYF
clone_size: once
v_call: TRBV6-5
d_call: NA
j_call: TRBJ2-3

cdr3_nt: TGTGCCAGCAGCGACAGGTCTAGCGGTACAACCAATGAGCAGTTCTTC
cdr3_aa: CASSDRSSGTTNEQFF
clone_size: NA
v_call: TRBV11-3
d_call: NA
j_call: TRBJ2-1

cdr3_nt: TGTGCCAGCAGCGAACTCCAGGATAACTATGGCTACACCTTC
cdr3_aa: CASSELQDNYGYTF
clone_size: NA
v_call: TRBV7-2
d_call: NA
j_call: TRBJ1-2

cdr3_nt: TGCGCCAGCAGCGTGGGACTACTCTCCTACGAGCAGTACTTC
cdr3_aa: CASSVGLLSYEQYF
clone_size: few
v_call: TRBV5-1
d_call: TRBD2
j_call: TRBJ2-7

cdr3_nt: TGTGCCAGCAGCCCCCATCCTAATCGGAACACTGAAGCTTTCTTT
cdr3_aa: CASSPHPNRNTEAFF
clone_size: NA
v_call: TRBV5-4
d_call: NA
j_call: TRBJ1-1

cdr3_nt: TGCGCCAGCAGGGAGGGAGGGAGGTTGCACACTGAAGCTTTCTTT
cdr3_aa: CASREGGRLHTEAFF
clone_size: NA
v_call: TRBV10-1
d_call: NA
j_call: TRBJ1-1

cdr3_nt: TGTGCCAGTAGTATAGATCTACTAACAGGCGGGGAGCTGTTTTTT
cdr3_aa: CASSIDLLTGGELFF
clone_size: NA
v_call: TRBV19
d_call: NA
j_call: TRBJ2-2

cdr3_nt: TGCGCCAGCAAACCCGGGACAGGGTCACAGCCCCAGCATTTT
cdr3_aa: CASKPGTGSQPQHF
clone_size: NA
v_call: TRBV5-1
d_call: TRBD1
j_call: TRBJ1-5

cdr3_nt: TGTGCCAGCAGTGCGAGGACTCAATACCCAGAAGCTTTCTTT
cdr3_aa: CASSARTQYPEAFF
clone_size: NA
v_call: TRBV6-1
d_call: NA
j_call: TRBJ1-1

cdr3_nt: TGTGCCAGCAGCTCCTTGGGGGGGCTCGACGAGCAGTACTTC
cdr3_aa: CASSSLGGLDEQYF
clone_size: NA
v_call: TRBV11-2
d_call: NA
j_call: TRBJ2-7

cdr3_nt: TGTGCCAGCAGCCCCCAGAGGGGAGGTAGCACCGGGGAGCTGTTTTTT
cdr3_aa: CASSPQRGGSTGELFF
clone_size: NA
v_call: TRBV5-6
d_call: NA
j_call: TRBJ2-2

cdr3_nt: TGCGCCAGCAGCCAAGATTTAGCGGGAGGCTACGAGCAGTACTTC
cdr3_aa: CASSQDLAGGYEQYF
clone_size: NA
v_call: TRBV4-3
d_call: TRBD2
j_call: TRBJ2-7

cdr3_nt: TGTGCCAGCAGCCAAGCAGGGTGGACCTACGAGCAGTACTTC
cdr3_aa: CASSQAGWTYEQYF
clone_size: NA
v_call: TRBV4-2
d_call: NA
j_call: TRBJ2-7

cdr3_nt: TGTGCCAGCAGTGTCCGGGACAAGGGGTTTAGCGGGAGGGCCTACGAGCAGTACTTC
cdr3_aa: CASSVRDKGFSGRAYEQYF
clone_size: NA
v_call: TRBV6-1
d_call: TRBD2
j_call: TRBJ2-7

cdr3_nt: TGTGCCAGCAGTTTATCTGCCGGAGGGACAGGGTCCTACAATGAGCAGTTCTTC
cdr3_aa: CASSLSAGGTGSYNEQFF
clone_size: NA
v_call: TRBV27
d_call: TRBD1
j_call: TRBJ2-1

cdr3_nt: TGTGCCAGCAGTTTTGCGGCGGGAGGAACCTACGAGCAGTACTTC
cdr3_aa: CASSFAAGGTYEQYF
clone_size: NA
v_call: TRBV28
d_call: TRBD2
j_call: TRBJ2-7

cdr3_nt: TGCGCCAGCAGCTCGGGACAGGGGCTCGGGGAGCTGTTTTTT
cdr3_aa: CASSSGQGLGELFF
clone_size: NA
v_call: TRBV4-3
d_call: TRBD1
j_call: TRBJ2-2

cdr3_nt: TGTGCCAGCAGTATGACTCTGGGAACAGGGGAGACCCAGTACTTC
cdr3_aa: CASSMTLGTGETQYF
clone_size: NA
v_call: TRBV9
d_call: NA
j_call: TRBJ2-5

cdr3_nt: TGTGCCAGCAGTTTTAGCCGTGACAGGGTTATAGGATATGGCTACACCTTC
cdr3_aa: CASSFSRDRVIGYGYTF
clone_size: NA
v_call: TRBV27
d_call: TRBD1
j_call: TRBJ1-2

cdr3_nt: TGCGCCAGCAGCTTCACAGGGGGGGCGGCAACTAATGAAAAACTGTTTTTT
cdr3_aa: CASSFTGGAATNEKLFF
clone_size: once
v_call: TRBV5-1
d_call: TRBD1
j_call: TRBJ1-4

cdr3_nt: TGTGCCAGCAGTACAGCCTACGAGCAGTACTTC
cdr3_aa: CASSTAYEQYF
clone_size: NA
v_call: TRBV28
d_call: NA
j_call: TRBJ2-7

cdr3_nt: TGTGCCAGCAGCTTGGAACAGGGATACACTGAAGCTTTCTTT
cdr3_aa: CASSLEQGYTEAFF
clone_size: NA
v_call: TRBV7-9
d_call: NA
j_call: TRBJ1-1

cdr3_nt: TGTGCCAGCAGTTTCACTCCGGGGACAGGTCGAGGCTACACCTTC
cdr3_aa: CASSFTPGTGRGYTF
clone_size: NA
v_call: TRBV6-5
d_call: TRBD1
j_call: TRBJ1-2

cdr3_nt: TGTGCCAGCTCACCACAGGGGTTCAGTGGAAACACCATATATTTT
cdr3_aa: CASSPQGFSGNTIYF
clone_size: NA
v_call: TRBV18
d_call: NA
j_call: TRBJ1-3

cdr3_nt: TGTGCCAGCAGCGAAACCGGGACTAGCGGGAGGTCGCCCTACGAGCAGTACTTC
cdr3_aa: CASSETGTSGRSPYEQYF
clone_size: NA
v_call: TRBV7-9
d_call: TRBD2
j_call: TRBJ2-7

cdr3_nt: TGCGCCAGCAGCTTTTCCACACACAGAAAACCTAAGGAAGCTTTCTTT
cdr3_aa: CASSFSTHRKPKEAFF
clone_size: NA
v_call: TRBV5-1
d_call: NA
j_call: TRBJ1-1

cdr3_nt: TGTGCCACCCACCCGGGACAGGGTCTTTATAGCAATCAGCCCCAGCATTTT
cdr3_aa: CATHPGQGLYSNQPQHF
clone_size: once
v_call: TRBV19
d_call: TRBD1
j_call: TRBJ1-5

cdr3_nt: TGCGCCAGCAGCCCCTTCGGCGGGCTAGCGGGTGGGCAAGAGACCCAGTACTTC
cdr3_aa: CASSPFGGLAGGQETQYF
clone_size: NA
v_call: TRBV4-1
d_call: TRBD2
j_call: TRBJ2-5

cdr3_nt: TGTGCCAGCAGTGGATGGACAGGCCACGGGTATGGCTACACCTTC
cdr3_aa: CASSGWTGHGYGYTF
clone_size: NA
v_call: TRBV2
d_call: TRBD1
j_call: TRBJ1-2

cdr3_nt: TGTGCCAGCAGCCGCGGACTAGCGCTTCGCACAGATACGCAGTATTTT
cdr3_aa: CASSRGLALRTDTQYF
clone_size: NA
v_call: TRBV7-2
d_call: TRBD2
j_call: TRBJ2-3

cdr3_nt: TGTGCCAGCAGCAAGACAGGGACATCTAATGAAAAACTGTTTTTT
cdr3_aa: CASSKTGTSNEKLFF
clone_size: NA
v_call: TRBV6-6
d_call: TRBD1
j_call: TRBJ1-4

cdr3_nt: TGTGCCAGCAGTTACCGGGACTTCTTAAATGAGCAGTTCTTC
cdr3_aa: CASSYRDFLNEQFF
clone_size: NA
v_call: TRBV6-5
d_call: NA
j_call: TRBJ2-1

cdr3_nt: TGTGCCAGTAGTGCCGGACAGGGCTGGAACATTCAGTACTTC
cdr3_aa: CASSAGQGWNIQYF
clone_size: NA
v_call: TRBV19
d_call: TRBD1
j_call: TRBJ2-4

cdr3_nt: TGTGCCCGGGGAACCTACGAGCAGTACTTC
cdr3_aa: CARGTYEQYF
clone_size: few
v_call: TRBV25-1
d_call: NA
j_call: TRBJ2-7

cdr3_nt: TGTGCCAGCAGGGACCTGCGGGTATCGAACACCGGGGAGCTGTTTTTT
cdr3_aa: CASRDLRVSNTGELFF
clone_size: NA
v_call: TRBV28
d_call: NA
j_call: TRBJ2-2

cdr3_nt: TGTGCCAGCTCTTTCAGGGGTTACGAGCAGTACTTC
cdr3_aa: CASSFRGYEQYF
clone_size: once
v_call: TRBV18
d_call: NA
j_call: TRBJ2-7

cdr3_nt: TGCGCCAGCAGCTTGACAGGGTCCTCCTACAATGAGCAGTTCTTC
cdr3_aa: CASSLTGSSYNEQFF
clone_size: NA
v_call: TRBV5-1
d_call: NA
j_call: TRBJ2-1

cdr3_nt: TGTGCCAGCGGGGACTCAGCGAACACCGGGGAGCTGTTTTTT
cdr3_aa: CASGDSANTGELFF
clone_size: NA
v_call: TRBV7-3
d_call: NA
j_call: TRBJ2-2

cdr3_nt: TGCGCCAGCAGTGAGTGGTGGGAGTCCAACAATGAGCAGTTCTTC
cdr3_aa: CASSEWWESNNEQFF
clone_size: few
v_call: TRBV10-2
d_call: NA
j_call: TRBJ2-1

cdr3_nt: TGCGCCAGCAGCTTGGCCGTGGGCCGGGGAAACACCATATATTTT
cdr3_aa: CASSLAVGRGNTIYF
clone_size: NA
v_call: TRBV5-1
d_call: NA
j_call: TRBJ1-3

cdr3_nt: TGCGCCAGCAGCGCTCAAACAGGGGCCGGGGAGCTGTTTTTT
cdr3_aa: CASSAQTGAGELFF
clone_size: NA
v_call: TRBV5-1
d_call: TRBD1
j_call: TRBJ2-2

cdr3_nt: TGTGCCAGCACAAGGGACAGGAGCTCCTACAATGAGCAGTTCTTC
cdr3_aa: CASTRDRSSYNEQFF
clone_size: NA
v_call: TRBV2
d_call: TRBD1
j_call: TRBJ2-1

cdr3_nt: TGTGCCAGCAAGGAGTTCGCGAACACCGGGGAGCTGTTTTTT
cdr3_aa: CASKEFANTGELFF
clone_size: NA
v_call: TRBV4-2
d_call: NA
j_call: TRBJ2-2